This T cell receptor (beta chain) was documented in a study of blood T cell repertoires in COVID-19. As handled by the study authors: Counts of nucleated cells, estimated from reference gene primer amplification, were obtained. The data were produced by immunoSEQ multiplex PCR, yet TCRdb's version contains in-frame clones alone and is incomplete. V and J calls and clone size are copied from that table; D and trimming were computed from the DNA. The repertoire holds around 190,000 clones, with around 79% as singletons. Sequencing used peripheral blood. The receptor comes from a woman aged 45-65 years with acute or convalescent COVID-19.

The CDR3 coding sequence is TGTGCCAGCAGCTTAGAAAAGGGGCGAACAGATACGCAGTATTTT. It yields the protein CASSLEKGRTDTQYF. The chain recombines TRBV11-3 with TRBJ2-3; weak D call: TRBD1 (5 bases). Per the germline V gene, CDR1 is SGHNT and CDR2 is YENEEA. The germline V and J ends were trimmed by 0 bases and 3 bases, with 10 bases remaining between them. The CDR3 spans 15 residues.